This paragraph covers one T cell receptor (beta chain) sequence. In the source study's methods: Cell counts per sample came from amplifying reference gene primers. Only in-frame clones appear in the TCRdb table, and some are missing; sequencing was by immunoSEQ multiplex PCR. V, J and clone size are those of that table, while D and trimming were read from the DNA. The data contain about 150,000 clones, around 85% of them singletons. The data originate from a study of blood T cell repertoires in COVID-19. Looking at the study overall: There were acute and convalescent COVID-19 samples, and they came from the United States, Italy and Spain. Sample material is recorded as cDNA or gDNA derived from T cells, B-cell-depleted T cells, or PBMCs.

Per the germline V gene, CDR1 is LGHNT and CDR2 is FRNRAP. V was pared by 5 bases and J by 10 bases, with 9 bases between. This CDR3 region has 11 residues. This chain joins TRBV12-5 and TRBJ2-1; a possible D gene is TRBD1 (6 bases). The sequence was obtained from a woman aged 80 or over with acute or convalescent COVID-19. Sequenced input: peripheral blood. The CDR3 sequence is CASGSDREQFF. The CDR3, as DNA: TGTGCTAGTGGTAGCGACAGGGAGCAGTTCTTC. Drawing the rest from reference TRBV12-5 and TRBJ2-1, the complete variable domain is DARVTQTPRHKVTEMGQEVTMRCQPILGHNTVFWYRQTMMQGLELLAYFRNRAPLDDSGMPKDRFSAEMPDATLATLKIQPSEPRDSAVYFCASGSDREQFFGPGTRLTVL.